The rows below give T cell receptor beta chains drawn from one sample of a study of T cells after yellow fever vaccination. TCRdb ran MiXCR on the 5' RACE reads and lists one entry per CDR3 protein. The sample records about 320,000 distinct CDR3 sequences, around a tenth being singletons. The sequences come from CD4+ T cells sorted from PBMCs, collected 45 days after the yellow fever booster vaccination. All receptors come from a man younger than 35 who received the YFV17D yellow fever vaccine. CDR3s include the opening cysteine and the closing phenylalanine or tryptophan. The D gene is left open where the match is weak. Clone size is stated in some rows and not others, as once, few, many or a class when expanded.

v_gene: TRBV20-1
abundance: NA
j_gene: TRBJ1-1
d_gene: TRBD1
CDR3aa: CSAGYRTGVLTEAFF
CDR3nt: TGCAGTGCTGGGTATAGGACAGGGGTCCTCACTGAAGCTTTCTTT

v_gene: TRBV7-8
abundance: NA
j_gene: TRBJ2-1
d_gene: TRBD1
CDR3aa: CASSLDRGREQFF
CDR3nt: TGTGCCAGCAGCTTGGACAGGGGGCGCGAGCAGTTCTTC

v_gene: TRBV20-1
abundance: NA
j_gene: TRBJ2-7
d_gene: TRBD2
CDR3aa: CSAGGSGPYEQYF
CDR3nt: TGCAGTGCGGGGGGGTCCGGCCCCTACGAGCAGTACTTC

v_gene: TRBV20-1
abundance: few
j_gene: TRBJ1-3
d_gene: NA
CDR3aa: CSARLGSSGNTIYF
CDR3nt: TGCAGTGCTAGATTGGGGAGCTCTGGAAACACCATATATTTT

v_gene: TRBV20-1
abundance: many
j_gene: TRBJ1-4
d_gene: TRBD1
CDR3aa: CSAERGQGEKLFF
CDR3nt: TGCAGTGCGGAAAGGGGACAGGGAGAAAAACTGTTTTTT

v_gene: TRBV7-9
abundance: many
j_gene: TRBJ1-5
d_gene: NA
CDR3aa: CASSLEGSQPQHF
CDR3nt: TGTGCCAGCAGCTTGGAGGGGAGCCAGCCCCAGCATTTT

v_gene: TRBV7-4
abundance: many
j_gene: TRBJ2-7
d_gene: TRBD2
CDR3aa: CASSLGLAARRKDEQYF
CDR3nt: TGTGCCAGCAGCCTCGGACTAGCGGCCAGACGAAAAGACGAGCAGTACTTC

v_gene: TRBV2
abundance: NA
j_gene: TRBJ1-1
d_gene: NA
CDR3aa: CASTTGGRGTEAFF
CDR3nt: TGTGCCAGCACGACCGGGGGCAGGGGCACTGAAGCTTTCTTT

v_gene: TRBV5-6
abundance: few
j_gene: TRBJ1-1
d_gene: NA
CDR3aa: CASSLTARSEAFF
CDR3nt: TGTGCCAGCAGCCTGACAGCCCGAAGTGAAGCTTTCTTT

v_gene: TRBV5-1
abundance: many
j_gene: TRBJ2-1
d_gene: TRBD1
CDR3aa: CASSTPDRVRNEQFF
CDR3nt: TGCGCCAGCAGCACCCCGGACAGGGTAAGGAATGAGCAGTTCTTC

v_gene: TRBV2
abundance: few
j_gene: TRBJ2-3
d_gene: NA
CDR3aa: CASRSDINTDTQYF
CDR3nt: TGTGCCAGCCGATCAGACATAAACACAGATACGCAGTATTTT

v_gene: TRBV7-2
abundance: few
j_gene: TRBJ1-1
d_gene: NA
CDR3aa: CASSPPGSGTSREAFF
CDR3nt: TGTGCCAGCAGCCCGCCAGGATCAGGGACCTCTAGAGAAGCTTTCTTT

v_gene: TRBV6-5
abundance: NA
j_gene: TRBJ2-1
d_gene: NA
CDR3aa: CASSRRDRGDEQFF
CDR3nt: TGTGCCAGCAGTCGCCGGGACCGCGGCGATGAGCAGTTCTTC

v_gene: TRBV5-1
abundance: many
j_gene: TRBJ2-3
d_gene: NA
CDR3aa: CASSPSRTDTQYF
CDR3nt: TGCGCCAGCAGCCCAAGTCGGACAGATACGCAGTATTTT

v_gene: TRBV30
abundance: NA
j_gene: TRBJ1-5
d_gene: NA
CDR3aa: CAWSRRENQPQHF
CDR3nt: TGTGCCTGGAGCCGCAGGGAAAATCAGCCCCAGCATTTT

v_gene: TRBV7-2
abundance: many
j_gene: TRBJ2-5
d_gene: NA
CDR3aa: CASSLLLRETQYF
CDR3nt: TGTGCCAGCAGCTTACTCCTGAGAGAGACCCAGTACTTC

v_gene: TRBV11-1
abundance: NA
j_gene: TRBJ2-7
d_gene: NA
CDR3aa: CASSPERGYEQYF
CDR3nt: TGTGCCAGCAGCCCGGAACGGGGCTACGAGCAGTACTTC

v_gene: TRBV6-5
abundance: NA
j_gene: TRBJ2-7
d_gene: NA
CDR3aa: CASSYPDGKGYEQYF
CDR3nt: TGTGCCAGCAGTTATCCCGACGGGAAGGGTTACGAGCAGTACTTC

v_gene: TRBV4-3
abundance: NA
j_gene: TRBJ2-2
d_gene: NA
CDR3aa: CASSRIRGYGELFF
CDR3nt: TGCGCCAGCAGCCGCATTCGGGGTTACGGGGAGCTGTTTTTT

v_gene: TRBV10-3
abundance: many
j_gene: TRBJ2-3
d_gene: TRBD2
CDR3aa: CAISELAGGGDTQYF
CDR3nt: TGTGCCATCAGTGAACTAGCGGGGGGCGGGGATACGCAGTATTTT

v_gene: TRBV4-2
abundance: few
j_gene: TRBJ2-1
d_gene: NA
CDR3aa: CASSRADRSSYNEQFF
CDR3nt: TGTGCCAGCAGCCGCGCGGACAGAAGCTCCTACAATGAGCAGTTCTTC

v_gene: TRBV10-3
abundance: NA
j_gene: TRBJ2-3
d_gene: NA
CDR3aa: CATNYRERDTQYF
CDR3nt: TGTGCCACCAACTACAGGGAAAGAGATACGCAGTATTTT

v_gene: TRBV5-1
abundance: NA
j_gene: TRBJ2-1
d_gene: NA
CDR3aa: CASSLGGTADNEQFF
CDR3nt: TGCGCCAGCAGCTTGGGCGGGACAGCGGACAATGAGCAGTTCTTC

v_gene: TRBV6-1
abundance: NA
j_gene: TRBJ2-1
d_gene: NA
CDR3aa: CASRAGQTSNTEQFF
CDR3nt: TGTGCCAGCAGAGCCGGACAGACGTCGAACACTGAGCAGTTCTTC

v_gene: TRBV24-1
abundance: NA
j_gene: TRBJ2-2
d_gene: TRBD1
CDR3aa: CATSAHGTENTGELFF
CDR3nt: TGTGCCACCAGTGCCCACGGGACAGAGAACACCGGGGAGCTGTTTTTT

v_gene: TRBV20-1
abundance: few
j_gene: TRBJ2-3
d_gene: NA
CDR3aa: CSARRSTDTQYF
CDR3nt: TGCAGTGCTAGACGTAGCACAGATACGCAGTATTTT

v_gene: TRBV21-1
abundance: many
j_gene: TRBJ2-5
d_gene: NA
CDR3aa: CASSKASNPEETQYF
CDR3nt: TGTGCCAGCAGCAAAGCTTCTAACCCGGAAGAGACCCAGTACTTC

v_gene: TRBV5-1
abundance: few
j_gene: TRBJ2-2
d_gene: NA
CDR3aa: CASSWAGTSRGPSGELFF
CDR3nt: TGCGCCAGCAGCTGGGCCGGGACTTCGCGGGGGCCATCCGGGGAGCTGTTTTTT

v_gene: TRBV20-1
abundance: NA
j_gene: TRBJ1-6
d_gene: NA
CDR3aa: CSAVSPGGPLHF
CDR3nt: TGCAGTGCTGTTTCCCCGGGGGGACCCCTCCACTTT

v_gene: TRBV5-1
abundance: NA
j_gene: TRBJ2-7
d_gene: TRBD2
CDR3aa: CASSLAAGLYEQYF
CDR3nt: TGCGCCAGCAGCTTAGCAGCGGGACTTTACGAGCAGTACTTC

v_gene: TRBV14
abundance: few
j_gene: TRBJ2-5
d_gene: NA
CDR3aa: CASSFRAGQETQYF
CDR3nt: TGTGCCAGCAGCTTCAGGGCGGGTCAAGAGACCCAGTACTTC

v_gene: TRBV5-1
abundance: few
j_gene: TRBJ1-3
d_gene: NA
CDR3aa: CASSLAPRADSGNTIYF
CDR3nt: TGCGCCAGCAGCTTGGCTCCCCGGGCCGACTCTGGAAACACCATATATTTT

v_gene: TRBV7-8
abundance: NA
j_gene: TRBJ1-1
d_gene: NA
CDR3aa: CASSSLQGPNTEAFF
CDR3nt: TGTGCCAGCAGCTCCCTACAGGGTCCGAACACTGAAGCTTTCTTT

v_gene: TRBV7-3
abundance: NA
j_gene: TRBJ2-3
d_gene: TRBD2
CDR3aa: CASSAGGTDTQYF
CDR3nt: TGTGCCAGCAGCGCGGGGGGAACAGATACGCAGTATTTT

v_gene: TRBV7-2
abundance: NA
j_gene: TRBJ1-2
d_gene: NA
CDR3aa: CASSYDDTYGYTF
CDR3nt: TGTGCCAGCAGTTACGACGACACGTATGGCTACACCTTC

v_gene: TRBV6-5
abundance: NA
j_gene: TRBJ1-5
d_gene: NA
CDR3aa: CASSYSRGAGPQHF
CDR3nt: TGTGCCAGCAGTTACTCTCGCGGAGCCGGCCCCCAGCATTTT

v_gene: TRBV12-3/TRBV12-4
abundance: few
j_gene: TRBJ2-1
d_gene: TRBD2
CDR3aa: CASSASGGALNEQFF
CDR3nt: TGTGCCAGCAGTGCTAGCGGGGGGGCCCTCAATGAGCAGTTCTTC

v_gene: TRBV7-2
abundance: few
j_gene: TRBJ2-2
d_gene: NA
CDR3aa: CASRPGRGTNTGELFF
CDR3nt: TGTGCCAGCAGACCTGGACGGGGGACGAACACCGGGGAGCTGTTTTTT

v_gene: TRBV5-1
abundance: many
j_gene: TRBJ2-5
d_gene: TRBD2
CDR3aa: CASSVDAGGGETQYF
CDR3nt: TGCGCCAGCAGCGTTGATGCGGGGGGTGGAGAGACCCAGTACTTC

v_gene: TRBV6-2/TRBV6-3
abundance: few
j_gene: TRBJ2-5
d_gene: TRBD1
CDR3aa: CASSYLLGQGRETQYF
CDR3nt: TGTGCCAGCAGTTATTTATTGGGACAGGGACGAGAGACCCAGTACTTC

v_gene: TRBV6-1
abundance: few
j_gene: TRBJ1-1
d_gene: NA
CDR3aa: CASILDQLNTEAFF
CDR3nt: TGTGCCAGCATCTTGGACCAATTGAACACTGAAGCTTTCTTT

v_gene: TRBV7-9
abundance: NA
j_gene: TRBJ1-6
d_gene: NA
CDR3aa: CASTQNSPLHF
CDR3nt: TGTGCCAGCACCCAAAATTCACCCCTCCACTTT

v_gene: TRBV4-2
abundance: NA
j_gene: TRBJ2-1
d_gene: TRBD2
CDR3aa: CASSQDMAGGPVQEQFF
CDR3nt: TGTGCCAGCAGCCAAGATATGGCGGGGGGTCCCGTCCAGGAGCAGTTCTTC

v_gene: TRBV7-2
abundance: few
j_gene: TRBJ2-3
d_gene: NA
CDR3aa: CASSLASLYVDTQYF
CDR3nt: TGTGCCAGCAGCTTAGCTTCGCTGTACGTGGATACGCAGTATTTT

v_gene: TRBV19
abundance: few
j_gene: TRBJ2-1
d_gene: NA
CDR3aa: CASSSHPSGGPYNEQFF
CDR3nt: TGTGCCAGTAGTTCCCATCCCTCGGGGGGCCCCTACAATGAGCAGTTCTTC

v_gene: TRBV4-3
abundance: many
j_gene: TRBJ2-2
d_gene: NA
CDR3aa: CASSQSGAGELFF
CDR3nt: TGCGCCAGCAGCCAATCAGGGGCCGGGGAGCTGTTTTTT

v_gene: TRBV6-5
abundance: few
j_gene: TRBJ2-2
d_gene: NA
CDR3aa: CASRGLSTGELFF
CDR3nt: TGTGCCAGCAGGGGGTTGAGCACCGGGGAGCTGTTTTTT

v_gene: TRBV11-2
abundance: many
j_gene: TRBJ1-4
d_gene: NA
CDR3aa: CASSFESGVTNEKLFF
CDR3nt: TGTGCCAGCAGCTTTGAGTCAGGGGTGACTAATGAAAAACTGTTTTTT

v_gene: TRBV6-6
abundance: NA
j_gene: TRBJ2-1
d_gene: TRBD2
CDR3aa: CASSQTSSGQFF
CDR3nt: TGTGCCAGCAGTCAGACTAGCTCGGGGCAGTTCTTC

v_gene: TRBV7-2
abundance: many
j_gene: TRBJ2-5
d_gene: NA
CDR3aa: CATGRGAAETQYF
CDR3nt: TGTGCCACAGGTCGGGGGGCGGCCGAGACCCAGTACTTC

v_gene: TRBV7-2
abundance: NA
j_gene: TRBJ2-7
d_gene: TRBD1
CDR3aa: CASSYRDRDDDEQYF
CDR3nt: TGTGCCAGCAGCTACCGGGACAGGGATGATGACGAGCAGTACTTC

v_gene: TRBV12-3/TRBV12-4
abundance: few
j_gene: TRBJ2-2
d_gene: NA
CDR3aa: CASSLRQGHNTGELFF
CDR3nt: TGTGCCAGCAGTTTAAGGCAGGGTCATAACACCGGGGAGCTGTTTTTT

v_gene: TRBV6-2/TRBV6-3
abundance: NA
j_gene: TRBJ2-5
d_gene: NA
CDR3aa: CASRGTGTETQYF
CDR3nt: TGTGCCAGCAGAGGAACAGGGACAGAGACCCAGTACTTC